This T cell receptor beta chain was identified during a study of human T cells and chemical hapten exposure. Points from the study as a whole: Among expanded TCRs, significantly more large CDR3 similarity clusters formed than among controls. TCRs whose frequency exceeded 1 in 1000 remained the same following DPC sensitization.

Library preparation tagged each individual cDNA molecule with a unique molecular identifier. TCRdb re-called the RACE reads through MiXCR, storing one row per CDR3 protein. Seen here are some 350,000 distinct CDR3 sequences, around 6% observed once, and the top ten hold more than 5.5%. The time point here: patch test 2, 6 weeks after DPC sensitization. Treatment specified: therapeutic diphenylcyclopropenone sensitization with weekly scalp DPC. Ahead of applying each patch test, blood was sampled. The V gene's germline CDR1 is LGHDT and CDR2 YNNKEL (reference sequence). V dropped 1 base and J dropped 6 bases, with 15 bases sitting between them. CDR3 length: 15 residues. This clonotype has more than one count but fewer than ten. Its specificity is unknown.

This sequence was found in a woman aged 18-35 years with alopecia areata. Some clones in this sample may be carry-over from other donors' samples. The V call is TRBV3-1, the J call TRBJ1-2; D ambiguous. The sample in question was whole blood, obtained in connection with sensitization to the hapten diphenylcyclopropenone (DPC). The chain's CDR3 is CASSQVFRDLDGYTF. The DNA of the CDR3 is TGTGCCAGCAGCCAAGTGTTTAGGGATTTGGATGGCTACACCTTC.